The clone carrying this T cell receptor (beta chain) was seen a handful of times. The antigen is undetermined. The sample originates from a study of T-cell memory formation after mild COVID-19. TCRdb analysed the 5' RACE reads with MiXCR anew, one entry per CDR3 protein. The sample records more than 200,000 distinct CDR3 sequences, about a sixth being singletons. Germline-derived CDR1 and CDR2 are SGHRS and YFSETQ. V dropped 4 bases and J dropped 7; count of bases not matched to a gene: 7. CDR3 size: 15 residues. Study results and limitations: The study found balanced CD4/CD8 in clones contracting day 15 to 85 and a CD4+ lean in later expanders. Those CD4+ clones that contracted were mainly in CM and EM (CD8+ ones in EMRA).

This chain joins TRBV5-1 and TRBJ1-6, with 8 bases lining up with TRBD1. This clonotype originated in a man aged 18 to 29 who had mild COVID-19 (a few samples of this study predate the infection). Cell type and time point are not known. Sequenced input: PBMCs or a T cell subset sorted from them (not recorded which). CDR3 sequence reads: CASSLQTGDNSPLHF. CDR3 coding DNA: TGCGCCAGCAGCCTTCAGACAGGGGACAATTCACCCCTCCACTTT.